Each of the 17 T cell receptor beta chains below was sequenced from the same sample in a study of T cell responses to AZD1222 COVID-19 vaccine. Profiling relied on immunoSEQ multiplex PCR, and the TCRdb table lists in-frame clones only, not all of them. The sample has over 85,000 clones, roughly 89% seen once. The sample here was peripheral blood, taken on day 0 of AZD1222 vaccination. These receptors were taken from an adult in good health.

The chain combines TRBV2 with TRBJ2-7; D gene unclear. This CDR3 has 13 amino acids. Per the germline V gene, CDR1 is SNHLY and CDR2 is FYNNEI. V shed 4 bases and J shed 1 base, with 8 bases lying between them. Written as DNA, the CDR3 is TGTGCCAGCAGTGGCCAGGATTCCTACGAGCAGTACTTC. It codes for CASSGQDSYEQYF.

V usage is TRBV5-1 and J usage is TRBJ1-4; D call uncertain. The CDR3 consists of 16 residues. Germline V gene sequence: CDR1 SGHRS, CDR2 YFSETQ. V dropped 2 bases and J dropped 0 bases, with 11 bases sitting between them. The CDR3 is CASSFEASATNEKLFF. DNA for the CDR3: TGCGCCAGCAGCTTTGAGGCTTCTGCAACTAATGAAAAACTGTTTTTT.

V gene TRBV5-1 combines with J gene TRBJ2-1; 7 bases agree with TRBD1. The CDR3 is 16 residues long. V trimming: 4 bases; J trimming: 7 bases; junction bases outside the gene matches: 14. The germline V gene encodes CDR1 SGHRS and CDR2 YFSETQ. CDR3 nucleotides: TGCGCCAGCAGCCAACCAAAAAAGGGGGCGAGGAATGAGCAGTTCTTC. Amino acids: CASSQPKKGARNEQFF.

The chain uses TRBV5-1 and TRBJ1-5; D unclear. This CDR3 comprises 14 residues. The germline V gene has CDR1 SGHRS and CDR2 YFSETQ. V was shortened by 1 base and J by 2 bases, with 7 bases between the two germline ends. The CDR3 here is CASSLSGGNQPQHF. The CDR3 nucleotides read TGCGCCAGCAGCTTGTCTGGAGGCAATCAGCCCCAGCATTTT.

J is TRBJ2-1 and V is TRBV6-2 or TRBV6-3, with D hard to call. The V and J ends lost 6 bases and 0 bases respectively, with 15 bases between them. Germline V gene sequence: CDR1 MNHEY, CDR2 SVGEGT. This CDR3 contains 16 residues. The CDR3 DNA follows: TGTGCCAGCAGCCCCTCCGCGTCCAGCTCCTACAATGAGCAGTTCTTC. Translated: CASSPSASSSYNEQFF.

This rearrangement joins TRBV30 to TRBJ1-1; D remains unclear. Trimming took off 0 bases at V and 7 bases at J, with 9 bases between the two ends. Per germline, CDR1 GTSNPN and CDR2 SVGIG (reference sequence). The CDR3 is 12 residues long. The CDR3 DNA reads TGTGCCTGGAGTGTACAGAGGTTTGAAGCTTTCTTT. Protein sequence: CAWSVQRFEAFF.

The chain is built from TRBV24-1 and TRBJ2-1, with a weak D call TRBD2 (7 bases). V shed 4 bases and J shed 3 bases, with 18 bases lying between them. CDR3 length: 17 amino acids. Germline assignment: CDR1 KGHDR and CDR2 SFDVKD. The CDR3 spells CATSEGSAGALYNEQFF. CDR3 sequence (DNA): TGTGCCACCAGTGAGGGGTCCGCGGGGGCCCTCTACAATGAGCAGTTCTTC.

V gene TRBV27 combines with J gene TRBJ1-6, with TRBD1 identical over 7 bases. The CDR3 has 16 amino acids. After removal of 5 bases from V and 8 bases from J, the junction contained 12 bases not matched to a gene. CDR1 MNHEY and CDR2 SMNVEV come from the germline V gene (reference sequence). CDR3 sequence reads: CASSPLGDSLYSPLHF. CDR3 DNA sequence: TGTGCCAGCAGTCCCCTAGGGGACAGCCTTTATTCACCCCTCCACTTT.

In this sample, this clone turned up once. Other DNA sequences of this sample code for an identical CDR3. CDR3 loop: CASSSQGTDTQYF. As DNA, the CDR3 is TGTGCCAGCAGCTCTCAAGGGACAGATACGCAGTATTTT. The chain recombines TRBV7-3 with TRBJ2-3; no clear D. The CDR3 runs to 13 residues. Germline CDR1 is SGHTA and CDR2 is FQGTGA. Trimming removed 4 bases at V and 3 bases at J, with 8 bases between.

This clone was picked up a small number of times. The chain has TRBV4-1 and TRBJ1-6; D is undetermined. The CDR3 spans 16 residues. The V gene's germline CDR1 is MGHRA and CDR2 YSYEKL. The ends were cut back, 0 bases at V and 0 bases at J, with 6 bases in the middle. The CDR3 DNA reads as TGCGCCAGCAGCCAAGATCGAGGCTCCTATAATTCACCCCTCCACTTT. Its protein is CASSQDRGSYNSPLHF.

The gene calls are TRBV11-2 and TRBJ1-1; 7 nucleotides match TRBD1. Germline lookup yields CDR1 SGHAT and CDR2 FQNNGV. The CDR3 extends over 15 amino acids. V trimming: 1 base; J trimming: 9 bases; junction bases outside the gene matches: 11. The CDR3 loop is CASSLVGGGATQAFF. In nucleotides, the CDR3 is TGTGCCAGCAGCTTAGTAGGGGGCGGGGCAACTCAAGCTTTCTTT.

The V gene is TRBV6-4, the J gene TRBJ1-1, with D hard to call. This CDR3 region has 13 residues. Between the trimmed V and J ends, which lost 3 bases and 3 bases, there was a span of 8 bases. Germline values: CDR1 MRHNA, CDR2 SNTAGT. The CDR3 DNA sequence: TGTGCCAGCAGTGAATCCTACGACACTGAAGCTTTCTTT. This sequence encodes CASSESYDTEAFF.

The rearrangement uses TRBV28 and TRBJ2-1, with D maybe TRBD2 (6 bases). The CDR3 runs 12 residues. V was shortened by 5 bases and J by 15 bases, with 17 bases between the two germline ends. Germline V CDR1 and CDR2: MDHEN, SYDVKM. The CDR3 region is CASSQTGLHRFF. The CDR3 region has the DNA TGTGCCAGCAGTCAAACGGGACTCCATAGGTTCTTC.

The V gene is TRBV18, the J gene TRBJ1-5, with a weak D call TRBD1 (5 bases). Looked up from germline, CDR1 is KGHSH and CDR2 is LQKENI. The V gene lost 3 bases and the J gene lost 3 bases, with 15 bases spanning the gap. This CDR3 contains 16 residues. CDR3 sequence (DNA): TGTGCCAGCTCACCCCAGACAGCGACCACCAATCAGCCCCAGCATTTT. It specifies CASSPQTATTNQPQHF. The entire variable domain, with the rest obtained from reference TRBV18 and TRBJ1-5, is as follows: NAGVMQNPRHLVRRRGQEARLRCSPMKGHSHVYWYRQLPEEGLKFMVYLQKENIIDESGMPKERFSAEFPKEGPSILRIQQVVRGDSAAYFCASSPQTATTNQPQHFGDGTRLSIL.

V is TRBV19 and J is TRBJ1-5; 7 nucleotides match TRBD1. V lost 2 bases to trimming and J lost 1 base; unmatched junction nucleotides: 14. This CDR3 has 19 residues. Germline CDR1 and CDR2: LNHDA and SQIVND (reference sequence). The CDR3 protein is CASSIPPGGRGLSNQPQHF. In DNA form, the CDR3 reads TGTGCCAGTAGTATACCCCCCGGTGGGAGGGGGCTGAGCAATCAGCCCCAGCATTTT.

J is TRBJ2-2 and V is TRBV6-5; D remains ambiguous. Germline V lookup: CDR1 MNHEY, CDR2 SVGAGI. V was cut by 6 bases and J by 4 bases, with 6 bases left in between. This CDR3 is 12 amino acids long. CDR3: CASRQATGELFF. DNA of the CDR3: TGTGCCAGCAGGCAGGCCACCGGGGAGCTGTTTTTT.

The chain has TRBV7-3 and TRBJ2-2; D is unclear. Germline V gene sequence: CDR1 SGHTA, CDR2 FQGTGA. Trimming left V 2 bases short and J 5 bases short, with 12 bases between. The CDR3 totals 15 residues. The CDR3 region has the DNA TGTGCCAGCAGCTTAGCCCCCTTGGTAACCGGGGAGCTGTTTTTT. This gives the protein CASSLAPLVTGELFF.